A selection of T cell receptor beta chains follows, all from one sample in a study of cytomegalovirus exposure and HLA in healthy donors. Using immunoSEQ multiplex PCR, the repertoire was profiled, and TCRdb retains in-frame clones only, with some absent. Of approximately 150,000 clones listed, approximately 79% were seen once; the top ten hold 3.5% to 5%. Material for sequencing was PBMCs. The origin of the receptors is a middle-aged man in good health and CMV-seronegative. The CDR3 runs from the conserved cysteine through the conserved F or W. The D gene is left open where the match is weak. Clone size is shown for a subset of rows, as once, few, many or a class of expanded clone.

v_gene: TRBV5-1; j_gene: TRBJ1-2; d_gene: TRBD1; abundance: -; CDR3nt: TGCGCCAGCAGCATACTATCGGGACAGAACTATGGCTACACCTTC; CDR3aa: CASSILSGQNYGYTF
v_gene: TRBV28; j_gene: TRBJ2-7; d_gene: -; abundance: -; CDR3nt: TGTGCCAGCATGGAGTTCTACGAGCAGTACTTC; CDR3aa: CASMEFYEQYF
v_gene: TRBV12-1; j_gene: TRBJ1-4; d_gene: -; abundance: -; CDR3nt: TGTGCCAGCAGCCGAGAGGGGGAGTTAGATGAAAAACTGTTTTTT; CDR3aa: CASSREGELDEKLFF
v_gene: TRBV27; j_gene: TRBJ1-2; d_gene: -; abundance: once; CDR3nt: TGTGCCAGCAGGGCAGGGAAATGGTATGGCTACACCTTC; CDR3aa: CASRAGKWYGYTF
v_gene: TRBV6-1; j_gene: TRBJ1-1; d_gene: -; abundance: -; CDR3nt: TGTGCCAGCGACTGGGGGGTTGGGAACACTGAAGCTTTCTTT; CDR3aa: CASDWGVGNTEAFF
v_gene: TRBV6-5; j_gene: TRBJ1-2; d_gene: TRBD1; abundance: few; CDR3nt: TGTGCCAGCAGGGCAGGGGGGTATGGCTACACCTTC; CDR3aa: CASRAGGYGYTF
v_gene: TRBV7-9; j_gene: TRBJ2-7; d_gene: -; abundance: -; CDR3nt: TGTGCCAGCAGCTCGACCCAGGGACTGACGTACGAGCAGTACTTC; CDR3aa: CASSSTQGLTYEQYF
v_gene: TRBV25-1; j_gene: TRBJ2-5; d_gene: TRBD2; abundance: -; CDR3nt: TGTGCCAGCAGTTCCACTAGCGGGGGGACTCGGGGACAAGAGACCCAGTACTTC; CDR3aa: CASSSTSGGTRGQETQYF
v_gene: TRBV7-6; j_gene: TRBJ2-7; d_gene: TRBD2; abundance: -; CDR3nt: TGTGCCACCGGGGCCACTACTAGCGTCTACGAGCAGTACTTC; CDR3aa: CATGATTSVYEQYF
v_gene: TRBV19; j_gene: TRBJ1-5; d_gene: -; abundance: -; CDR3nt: TGTGCCAGTAGTATAGAAGGGGTTTGGAGTGGACATCAGCCCCAGCATTTT; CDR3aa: CASSIEGVWSGHQPQHF
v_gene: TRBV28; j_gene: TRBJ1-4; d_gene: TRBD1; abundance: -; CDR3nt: TGTGCCAGCAGTTTCACAGGGGGCGATGAAAAACTGTTTTTT; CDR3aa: CASSFTGGDEKLFF
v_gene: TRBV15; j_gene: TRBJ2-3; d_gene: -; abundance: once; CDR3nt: TGTGCCACCAGCAGAGATTTGGGGGGAGATACGCAGTATTTT; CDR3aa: CATSRDLGGDTQYF
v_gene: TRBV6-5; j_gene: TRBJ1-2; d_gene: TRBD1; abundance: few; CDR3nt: TGTGCCAGCAGCCCGGCACAGGGGTTCTATGGCTACACCTTC; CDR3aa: CASSPAQGFYGYTF
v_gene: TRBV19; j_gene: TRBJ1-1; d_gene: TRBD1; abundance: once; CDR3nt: TGTGCCAGTAGGGTACAGGGGATGAACACTGAAGCTTTCTTT; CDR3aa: CASRVQGMNTEAFF
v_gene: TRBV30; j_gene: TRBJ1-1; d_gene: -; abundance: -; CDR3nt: TGTGCCTGGAGTTCGGGGGGGATGAACACTGAAGCTTTCTTT; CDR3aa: CAWSSGGMNTEAFF
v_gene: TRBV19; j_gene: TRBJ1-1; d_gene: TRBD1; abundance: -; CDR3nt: TGTGCCAGTAAACAGGGGATAATGAACACTGAAGCTTTCTTT; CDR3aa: CASKQGIMNTEAFF
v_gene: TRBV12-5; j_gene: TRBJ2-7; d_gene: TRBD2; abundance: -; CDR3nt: TGTGCTAGTGGTTTGGCCCTAATCACGGGACTAGCGGGCGCAAGCTCCTACGAGCAGTACTTC; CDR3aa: CASGLALITGLAGASSYEQYF
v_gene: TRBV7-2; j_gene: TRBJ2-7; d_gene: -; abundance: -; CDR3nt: TGTGCCAGCAGCTTACCACAGATCCCCTACGAGCAGTACTTC; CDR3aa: CASSLPQIPYEQYF
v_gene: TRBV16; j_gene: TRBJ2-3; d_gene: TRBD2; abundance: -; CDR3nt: TGTGCCAGCAGCCACCCGACTAGCCACACAGATACGCAGTATTTT; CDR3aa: CASSHPTSHTDTQYF
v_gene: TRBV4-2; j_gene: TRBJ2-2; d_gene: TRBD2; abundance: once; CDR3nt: TGTGCCAGCAGCCAGGGCGGGGGGCCCGACACCGGGGAGCTGTTTTTT; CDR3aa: CASSQGGGPDTGELFF
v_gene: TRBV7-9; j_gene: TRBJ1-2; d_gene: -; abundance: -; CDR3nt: TGTGCCAGCAGCTTAACGGGGGTAACTAACTATGGCTACACCTTC; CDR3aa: CASSLTGVTNYGYTF
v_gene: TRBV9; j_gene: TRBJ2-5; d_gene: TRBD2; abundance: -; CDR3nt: TGTGCCAGCAGCGTCACTAGCGTGCAAGAGACCCAGTACTTC; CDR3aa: CASSVTSVQETQYF
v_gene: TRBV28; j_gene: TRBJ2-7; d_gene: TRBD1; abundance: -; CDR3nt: TGTGCCAGCAGTCAACCGGGACAGGGGGCTTACGAGCAGTACTTC; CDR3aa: CASSQPGQGAYEQYF
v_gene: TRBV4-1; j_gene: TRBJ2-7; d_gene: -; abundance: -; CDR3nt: TGCGCCAGCAGCCACCGGGAAACCTACGAGCAGTACTTC; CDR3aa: CASSHRETYEQYF
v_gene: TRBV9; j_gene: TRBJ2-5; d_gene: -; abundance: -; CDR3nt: TGCGGCCAAGAGACCCAGTACTTC; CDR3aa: CGQETQYF
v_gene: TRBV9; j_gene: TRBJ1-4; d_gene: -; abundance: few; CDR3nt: TGTGCCAGCAGCGTAAACAGAGATGCAACTAATGAAAAACTGTTTTTT; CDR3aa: CASSVNRDATNEKLFF
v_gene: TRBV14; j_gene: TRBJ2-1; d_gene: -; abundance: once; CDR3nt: TGTGCCAGCAGCCCCGCCAGGGGGGCAGTTAGCGAGCAGTTCTTC; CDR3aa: CASSPARGAVSEQFF
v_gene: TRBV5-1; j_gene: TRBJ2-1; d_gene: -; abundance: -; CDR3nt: TGCGCCAGCAGCCGACAGAGCTCCTACAATGAGCAGTTCTTC; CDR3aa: CASSRQSSYNEQFF